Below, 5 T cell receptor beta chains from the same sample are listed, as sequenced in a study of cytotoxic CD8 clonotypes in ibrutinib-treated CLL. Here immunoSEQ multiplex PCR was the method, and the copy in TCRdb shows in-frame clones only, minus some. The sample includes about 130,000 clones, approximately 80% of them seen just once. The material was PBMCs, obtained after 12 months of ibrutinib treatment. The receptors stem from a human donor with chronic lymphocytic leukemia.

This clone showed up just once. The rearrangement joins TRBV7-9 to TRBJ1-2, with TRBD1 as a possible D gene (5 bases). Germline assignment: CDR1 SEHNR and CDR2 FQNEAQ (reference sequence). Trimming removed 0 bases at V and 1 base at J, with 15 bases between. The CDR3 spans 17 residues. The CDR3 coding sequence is TGTGCCAGCAGCTTAGCCCAGGGCATGGATGTTAACTATGGCTACACCTTC. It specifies CASSLAQGMDVNYGYTF.

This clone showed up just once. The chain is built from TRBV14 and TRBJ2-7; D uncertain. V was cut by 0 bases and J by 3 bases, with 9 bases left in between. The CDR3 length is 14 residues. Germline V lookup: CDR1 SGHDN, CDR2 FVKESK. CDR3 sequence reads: CASSQEGFVYEQYF. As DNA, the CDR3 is TGTGCCAGCAGCCAAGAAGGCTTTGTCTACGAGCAGTACTTC. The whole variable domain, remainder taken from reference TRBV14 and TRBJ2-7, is EAGVTQFPSHSVIEKGQTVTLRCDPISGHDNLYWYRRVMGKEIKFLLHFVKESKQDESGMPNNRFLAERTGGTYSTLKVQPAELEDSGVYFCASSQEGFVYEQYFGPGTRLTVT.

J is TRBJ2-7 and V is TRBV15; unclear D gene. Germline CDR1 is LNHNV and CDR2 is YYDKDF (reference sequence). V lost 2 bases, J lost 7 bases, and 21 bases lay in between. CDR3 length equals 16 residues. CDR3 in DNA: TGTGCCACCAGCAGACCCACCTCCCCGTCTTTAGGGGAGCAGTACTTC. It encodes CATSRPTSPSLGEQYF.

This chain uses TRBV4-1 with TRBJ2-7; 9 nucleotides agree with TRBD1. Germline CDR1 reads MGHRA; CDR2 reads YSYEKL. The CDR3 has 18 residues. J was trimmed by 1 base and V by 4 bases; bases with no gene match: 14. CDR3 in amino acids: CASSRLWRDRAMSYEQYF. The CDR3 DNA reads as TGCGCCAGCAGCCGATTATGGCGGGACAGGGCTATGTCCTACGAGCAGTACTTC.

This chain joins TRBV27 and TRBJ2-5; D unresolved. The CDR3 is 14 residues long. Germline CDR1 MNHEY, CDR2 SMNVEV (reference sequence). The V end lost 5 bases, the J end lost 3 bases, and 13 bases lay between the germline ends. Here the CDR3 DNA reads TGTGCCAGCAGTCTGGGCATGACGAAAGAGACCCAGTACTTC. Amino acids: CASSLGMTKETQYF.